This is a list of T cell receptor beta chains from one sample in a study of CXCR3-negative and CXCR3-positive naive CD8 T cells. From its re-call of the 5' RACE reads, TCRdb lists each CDR3 protein once, without DNA. The table for this sample gives 80,000 to 95,000 distinct CDR3 sequences. The sequencing sample was made of naive CXCR3- CD8+ T cells from blood. These receptors came from a human donor in good health. Some clones in this sample may be carry-over from other donors' samples. Each CDR3 is given with its conserved first and last residue.

CDR3 protein: CASTQRGTQKTGELFF; V gene: TRBV12-3/TRBV12-4; J gene: TRBJ2-2
CDR3 protein: CASGRTNSYNSPLHF; V gene: TRBV5-5; J gene: TRBJ1-6
CDR3 protein: CASSLGQGDYNEQFF; V gene: TRBV7-9; J gene: TRBJ2-1
CDR3 protein: CASSGRTDTQYF; V gene: TRBV9; J gene: TRBJ2-3
CDR3 protein: CASSSLDSSYEQYF; V gene: TRBV7-9; J gene: TRBJ2-7
CDR3 protein: CASGKTGFGTGELFF; V gene: TRBV5-6; J gene: TRBJ2-2
CDR3 protein: CASSEGTRAITDTQYF; V gene: TRBV9; J gene: TRBJ2-3
CDR3 protein: CASSSSGTRRSEQYF; V gene: TRBV12-3/TRBV12-4; J gene: TRBJ2-7
CDR3 protein: CASSHTGRGMSYEQYF; V gene: TRBV4-2; J gene: TRBJ2-7
CDR3 protein: CASSPRRGVLGYNEQFF; V gene: TRBV7-9; J gene: TRBJ2-1
CDR3 protein: CASSLPPGQIQNIQYF; V gene: TRBV7-2; J gene: TRBJ2-4
CDR3 protein: CSVDVRWSGELFF; V gene: TRBV29-1; J gene: TRBJ2-2
CDR3 protein: CASSVSGYLGETQYF; V gene: TRBV9; J gene: TRBJ2-5
CDR3 protein: CASSSHSEDYGYTF; V gene: TRBV27; J gene: TRBJ1-2
CDR3 protein: CASSYSIPGGELFF; V gene: TRBV6-2/TRBV6-3; J gene: TRBJ2-2
CDR3 protein: CASSRDEAYEQYF; V gene: TRBV5-6; J gene: TRBJ2-7
CDR3 protein: CASSQDGTGTQIF; V gene: TRBV4-3; J gene: TRBJ1-2
CDR3 protein: CATSETLETQYF; V gene: TRBV24-1; J gene: TRBJ2-5
CDR3 protein: CASSQDWLLLNEQFF; V gene: TRBV4-1; J gene: TRBJ2-1
CDR3 protein: CSARGTGWDTEAFF; V gene: TRBV20-1; J gene: TRBJ1-1
CDR3 protein: CASSRRGAGNYGYTF; V gene: TRBV27; J gene: TRBJ1-2
CDR3 protein: CASSSESSYEQYF; V gene: TRBV5-1; J gene: TRBJ2-7
CDR3 protein: CSARDHLAGSEETQYF; V gene: TRBV20-1; J gene: TRBJ2-5
CDR3 protein: CASSYPGLRDPPQHF; V gene: TRBV5-1; J gene: TRBJ1-5
CDR3 protein: CASSDGTETQYF; V gene: TRBV28; J gene: TRBJ2-5
CDR3 protein: CASSQDRVGSDEQFF; V gene: TRBV4-3; J gene: TRBJ2-1
CDR3 protein: CASSLLGQGDETQYF; V gene: TRBV27; J gene: TRBJ2-5
CDR3 protein: CSAMIREETQYF; V gene: TRBV29-1; J gene: TRBJ2-5
CDR3 protein: CASSYRDILGFYEQYF; V gene: TRBV6-2/TRBV6-3; J gene: TRBJ2-7
CDR3 protein: CSAPGPGELFF; V gene: TRBV29-1; J gene: TRBJ2-2
CDR3 protein: CASSQSWGEQYF; V gene: TRBV25-1; J gene: TRBJ2-7
CDR3 protein: CASSQELTNEQFF; V gene: TRBV4-1; J gene: TRBJ2-1
CDR3 protein: CASSPQSARNEQFF; V gene: TRBV7-9; J gene: TRBJ2-1
CDR3 protein: CASSEDDRGNHEQYF; V gene: TRBV2; J gene: TRBJ2-7
CDR3 protein: CASSFSKGDEQYF; V gene: TRBV12-3/TRBV12-4; J gene: TRBJ2-7
CDR3 protein: CASSPGLAGERETQYF; V gene: TRBV7-9; J gene: TRBJ2-5
CDR3 protein: CASSQEVQGLYEQYF; V gene: TRBV14; J gene: TRBJ2-7
CDR3 protein: CASRVTEGFYYNEQFF; V gene: TRBV5-1; J gene: TRBJ2-1
CDR3 protein: CASSNGHTDTEAFF; V gene: TRBV7-9; J gene: TRBJ1-1
CDR3 protein: CASNGLGKMNTEAFF; V gene: TRBV12-3/TRBV12-4; J gene: TRBJ1-1
CDR3 protein: CASGLLYTDTQYF; V gene: TRBV12-5; J gene: TRBJ2-3
CDR3 protein: CAAESGLNTEAFF; V gene: TRBV2; J gene: TRBJ1-1
CDR3 protein: CASSPLDSPTGELFF; V gene: TRBV14; J gene: TRBJ2-2
CDR3 protein: CASREDSYEQYF; V gene: TRBV10-2; J gene: TRBJ2-7
CDR3 protein: CSVEGGSSRDSSYRTDTQYF; V gene: TRBV29-1; J gene: TRBJ2-3
CDR3 protein: CASKGQGSVEQFF; V gene: TRBV6-5; J gene: TRBJ2-1
CDR3 protein: CASSFYPGLDGYTF; V gene: TRBV7-3; J gene: TRBJ1-2
CDR3 protein: CASSLNEGAPSTQYF; V gene: TRBV5-6; J gene: TRBJ2-3
CDR3 protein: CSVVPVGAVDTGELFF; V gene: TRBV29-1; J gene: TRBJ2-2
CDR3 protein: CASSKTLTSGDNEQFF; V gene: TRBV2; J gene: TRBJ2-1
CDR3 protein: CAWSLFSDLNTEAFF; V gene: TRBV30; J gene: TRBJ1-1
CDR3 protein: CASSLEYSDNEQFF; V gene: TRBV11-3; J gene: TRBJ2-1
CDR3 protein: CASSPWTSGYTDTQYF; V gene: TRBV7-2; J gene: TRBJ2-3
CDR3 protein: CASSFELEGIEQYF; V gene: TRBV12-3/TRBV12-4; J gene: TRBJ2-7
CDR3 protein: CASSLRSANTGELFF; V gene: TRBV7-9; J gene: TRBJ2-2
CDR3 protein: CSAQGHGSYEQYF; V gene: TRBV29-1; J gene: TRBJ2-7
CDR3 protein: CSVATGLPLEQYF; V gene: TRBV29-1; J gene: TRBJ2-7